Shown below are 12 T cell receptor beta chains from a single sample sequenced in a study of technical replicates of blood from several donors (dated by TCRdb to the late 2010s). Receptors were amplified or captured by the immunoSEQ multiplex PCR assay. The clones in this table, taken by TCRdb from immuneACCESS, are in-frame only. Not every clone is retained; where verified, under half of the shortfall comes from an unresolved V gene, and the cause of the rest is unknown. This sample holds nearly 95,000 clones; 90% to 97% were observed only once. The biggest ten clones account for approximately 0.37% of the sample. Sequenced: T cells isolated from PBMCs. Source of these receptors: a human donor in good health.

This chain uses TRBV11-2 with TRBJ2-1, with TRBD2 as a possible D gene (5 bases). Trimming removed 5 bases at V and 6 bases at J, with 11 bases between. This CDR3 is 13 amino acids long. CDR1 and CDR2 from the germline V gene are SGHAT and FQNNGV. CDR3 region: CASSPGFINEQFF. CDR3 DNA: TGTGCCAGCAGCCCGGGGTTTATCAATGAGCAGTTCTTC.

This chain connects TRBV5-1 to TRBJ2-2; TRBD1 aligns across 10 bases. The CDR3 has 16 residues. V shed 0 bases and J 5 bases; nucleotides not matched to a gene: 4. Per the germline V gene, CDR1 is SGHRS and CDR2 is YFSETQ. The CDR3 sequence is CASSLGTGGRTGELFF. The CDR3 DNA sequence: TGCGCCAGCAGCTTGGGGACAGGGGGTCGTACCGGGGAGCTGTTTTTT.

This clone was recorded only once. V and J are TRBV10-3 and TRBJ2-2; 10 bases match TRBD2. From germline, CDR1 is ENHRY and CDR2 SYGVKD. The CDR3 length is 17 residues. The ends lost 3 bases at V and 4 bases at J; junction bases unmatched: 8. The CDR3 nucleotides read TGTGCCATCAGTGATAGTCTAGCGGGAGTGACCACCGGGGAGCTGTTTTTT. Protein sequence: CAISDSLAGVTTGELFF.

The chain carries TRBV18 and TRBJ1-1; D is undetermined. The CDR3 covers 11 residues. The V end was cut by 1 base, the J end by 11 bases, with 8 bases between. The germline V gene encodes CDR1 KGHSH and CDR2 LQKENI. CDR3 nucleotides: TGTGCCAGCTCACCACGGGGAGAGGCTTTCTTT. It translates to CASSPRGEAFF.

The chain carries TRBV15 and TRBJ2-1; D unclear. This CDR3 region has 13 residues. The V and J ends lost 5 bases and 2 bases respectively, with 7 bases between them. Germline lookup yields CDR1 LNHNV and CDR2 YYDKDF (reference sequence). Here the CDR3 reads CATSHLPYNEQFF. In nucleotides, the CDR3 is TGTGCCACCAGCCATCTACCCTACAATGAGCAGTTCTTC.

This chain uses TRBV18 with TRBJ2-3, with 7 bases lining up with TRBD2. Germline CDR1 reads KGHSH; CDR2 reads LQKENI. With 5 bases clipped from V and 5 bases from J, the junction kept 7 bases outside the gene matches. The CDR3 has 14 residues. The CDR3 nucleotides are TGTGCCAGCTCATACGATACTAGCGTAGATACGCAGTATTTT. It is translated as CASSYDTSVDTQYF. Full variable domain (remainder filled in from reference TRBV18 and TRBJ2-3): NAGVMQNPRHLVRRRGQEARLRCSPMKGHSHVYWYRQLPEEGLKFMVYLQKENIIDESGMPKERFSAEFPKEGPSILRIQQVVRGDSAAYFCASSYDTSVDTQYFGPGTRLTVL.

This sequence joins TRBV15 and TRBJ1-4, with D uncertain. The CDR3 runs to 12 residues. The germline V gene has CDR1 LNHNV and CDR2 YYDKDF (reference sequence). Trimming cost V 1 base and J 8 bases, with 5 bases left between them. CDR3 nucleotide sequence: TGTGCCACCAGCAGAGGCGAGGAAAAACTGTTTTTT. Amino acids: CATSRGEEKLFF.

The chain is built from TRBV29-1 and TRBJ1-2; TRBD1 is a possible D gene (6 bases). There are 12 residues in the CDR3. V lost 7 bases and J 6 bases, leaving 15 bases between the germline ends. Germline V gene lookup returns CDR1 SQVTM and CDR2 ANQGSEA. CDR3 sequence (DNA): TGCAGCGGTGTTGGGCAGGGGCATGGCTACACCTTC. It translates to CSGVGQGHGYTF.

This clone occurred once. V is TRBV9 and J is TRBJ1-1; maybe TRBD1 (6 bases). The CDR3 spans 13 residues. Trimming took 4 bases from V and 6 from J, leaving 13 bases between them. Germline V CDR1 and CDR2: SGDLS, YYNGEE. CDR3 sequence (DNA): TGTGCCAGCAGCCTCCTACAGGGCGCTGAAGCTTTCTTT. Protein product: CASSLLQGAEAFF.

The chain uses TRBV4-1 and TRBJ2-5; 11 bases agree with TRBD2. The CDR3 is 17 residues long. Germline assignment: CDR1 MGHRA and CDR2 YSYEKL. After removal of 1 base from V and 5 bases from J, the junction contained 9 bases not matched to a gene. In DNA form, the CDR3 reads TGCGCCAGCAGCCAAGTTACTAGCGGGAGTCTTTCGGAGACCCAGTACTTC. Translation gives CASSQVTSGSLSETQYF.

V is TRBV4-1 and J is TRBJ2-1; D not resolved. V was shortened by 0 bases and J by 0 bases, with 15 bases between the two germline ends. The germline gives CDR1 MGHRA, CDR2 YSYEKL. The CDR3 is made up of 18 amino acids. This CDR3 is CASSQDLQNINSYNEQFF. The CDR3 nucleotides read TGCGCCAGCAGCCAAGACCTACAGAATATAAACTCCTACAATGAGCAGTTCTTC.

The CDR3 bases are TGTGCCAGCAGCTTACTTAGCATCCACTCTGGAAACACCATATATTTT. It is translated as CASSLLSIHSGNTIYF. The chain uses TRBV11-2 and TRBJ1-3; D is undetermined. Germline-derived CDR1 and CDR2 are SGHAT and FQNNGV. The CDR3 has 16 amino acids. V gave up 2 bases and J gave up 0 bases, with 11 bases separating them.